This T cell receptor (beta chain) was identified in a study of blood T cell repertoires in COVID-19. Study-level background: Material from acute and convalescent COVID-19 was sourced from the United States, Italy and Spain. From T cells, B-cell-depleted T cells, or PBMCs came the material, which was cDNA or gDNA.

The CDR3 extends over 16 amino acids. V trimming: 4 bases; J trimming: 4 bases; junction bases outside the gene matches: 11. CDR1 is SGHRS and CDR2 is YFSETQ in the germline V gene. Methods used by the authors: Amplification with reference gene primers provided the estimates of nucleated cell counts. The table came from immunoSEQ multiplex PCR; TCRdb's copy has only in-frame clones and leaves some out. V and J calls and clone size are those listed in that table; D and trimming were worked out from the DNA. The top ten hold around 2% of the sample, which has approximately 92,000 clones, over 80% seen once.

V and J are TRBV5-1 and TRBJ2-3; TRBD1 agrees at 8 bases. The sequence derives from a man aged 65 to 79 with active or convalescent COVID-19. Sequences were obtained from peripheral blood. CDR3 protein: CASSGRTGNIPDTQYF. Here the CDR3 DNA reads TGCGCCAGCAGCGGTCGGACAGGGAACATCCCAGATACGCAGTATTTT.